The 20 T cell receptor beta chains listed next were all sequenced from one sample in a study of CD8+CD57+ T cells in acquired aplastic anemia. It was genomic DNA that served as the template for profiling TCR beta VDJ and CDR3. Via MiXCR, TCRdb re-called the reads, giving one row per CDR3 protein. This sample has 65,000 to 85,000 distinct CDR3 sequences, with approximately 50% found just once. Sequencing input: sorted CD4+, CD8+, or CD8+CD57+ T cells (not recorded which) from PBMCs. The receptors originated from a human donor in good health, serving as a control.

This clonotype was counted ten times or more. The chain recombines TRBV5-1 with TRBJ2-6, with 7 bases that match TRBD1. Germline CDR1 is SGHRS and CDR2 is YFSETQ. Trimming removed 0 bases from V and 2 bases from J; junction bases left unmatched: 5. The CDR3 length is 17 residues. The CDR3 region has the DNA TGCGCCAGCAGCTTGGGGGATACAGGGGCTGGGGCCAACGTCCTGACTTTC. It encodes CASSLGDTGAGANVLTF.

About this clonotype: Its ends do not fully match the called genes, so a read error is possible. The rearrangement uses TRBV7-6 and TRBJ1-1, with D perhaps TRBD1 (5 bases). The length of the CDR3 is 13 residues. Germline V gene data show CDR1 as SGHVS and CDR2 as FNYEAQ. The CDR3 nucleotides are TGTGCCAGCACCCTAGGGGAGGACACTGAAGCTTCCTTT. Amino acids: CASTLGEDTEASF.

This clonotype appeared a single time. The chain combines TRBV7-9 with TRBJ1-2, with D perhaps matching TRBD1 (5 bases). There are 12 residues in the CDR3. Trimming pared 5 bases from V and 8 bases from J, leaving 12 bases between. CDR1 and CDR2 (germline): SEHNR, FQNEAQ (reference sequence). The CDR3 spells CASSTGGHGYTF. The CDR3 nucleotides are TGTGCCAGCAGCACGGGGGGTCACGGCTACACCTTC.

The chain uses TRBV25-1 and TRBJ2-5; weak D call: TRBD2 (5 bases). This CDR3 has 12 amino acids. Germline CDR1 reads MGHDK; CDR2 reads SYGVNS. With 6 bases removed from V and 4 bases from J, the gap between germline ends came to 9 bases. In nucleotides, the CDR3 is TGTGCCAGCAGCTCGCGGGCAGAGACCCAGTACTTC. As protein: CASSSRAETQYF.

This clonotype was detected ten times or more. V usage is TRBV5-1 and J usage is TRBJ2-1; D is possibly TRBD1 or TRBD2 (6 bases each). Germline values: CDR1 SGHRS, CDR2 YFSETQ. Trimming cost V 5 bases and J 5 bases, with 14 bases left between them. CDR3 size: 14 residues. The CDR3 loop reads CASSTWGANNEQFF. The CDR3 DNA is TGCGCCAGCAGTACGTGGGGGGCAAACAATGAGCAGTTCTTC.

This clonotype was seen only once. This chain joins TRBV2 and TRBJ1-5; D ambiguous. The V end lost 3 bases, the J end lost 7 bases, and 7 bases lay between the germline ends. The germline V gene has CDR1 SNHLY and CDR2 FYNNEI. This CDR3 has 12 amino acids. CDR3 residues: CASSDGPQPQHF. CDR3 sequence (DNA): TGTGCCAGCAGTGATGGTCCCCAGCCCCAGCATTTT.

The gene calls are TRBV7-6 and TRBJ2-7; D might be TRBD1 (6 bases). The CDR3 runs 16 residues. Germline-derived CDR1 and CDR2 are SGHVS and FNYEAQ. V lost 0 bases, J lost 6 bases, and 18 bases lay in between. The CDR3 here is CASSLAPSGVFREQYF. CDR3 sequence (DNA): TGTGCCAGCAGCTTAGCTCCCTCAGGGGTTTTTCGCGAGCAGTACTTC.

The chain recombines TRBV29-1 with TRBJ1-2; D gene uncertain. Germline CDR1 SQVTM, CDR2 ANQGSEA. V lost 3 bases to trimming and J lost 4 bases, with 12 bases between them. This CDR3 has 13 residues. Here the CDR3 DNA reads TGCAGCGTTGAGGACGGCGAGGGCTATGGCTACACCTTC. Translation: CSVEDGEGYGYTF.

This clonotype came up many times. A much larger clone lies one base from this, so it may be a read error. The chain recombines TRBV10-3 with TRBJ2-5, with D possibly being TRBD2 (5 bases). The V gene lost 8 bases and the J gene lost 2 bases, with 12 bases spanning the gap. Germline CDR1 is ENHRY and CDR2 is SYGVKD. The CDR3 extends over 13 amino acids. Written as DNA, the CDR3 is TGTGCCATCGGGAGCGGTCTTCAAGAGACCCAGTACTTC. It specifies CAIGSGLQETQYF.

The chain carries TRBV2 and TRBJ1-2; D not resolved. This CDR3 is 11 amino acids long. The germline V gene encodes CDR1 SNHLY and CDR2 FYNNEI. The V end lost 7 bases, the J end lost 8 bases, and 11 bases lay between the germline ends. DNA for the CDR3: TGTGCCAGCATCAACGAACCGGGCTACACCTTC. As protein: CASINEPGYTF.

This clonotype was found many times. This chain joins TRBV6-1 and TRBJ1-6; the D gene is possibly TRBD1 (6 bases). CDR1 is MNHNS and CDR2 is SASEGT in the germline V gene. The germline V and J ends were trimmed by 8 bases and 7 bases, with 18 bases remaining between them. The CDR3 sequence is 15 residues long. The CDR3 region has the DNA TGTGCCAGCGGAGGGACAACGGTCGGGAATTCACCCCTCCACTTT. Encoded protein: CASGGTTVGNSPLHF.

This clonotype was observed a few times. This chain connects TRBV2 to TRBJ2-7; no clear D gene. CDR1 SNHLY and CDR2 FYNNEI come from the germline V gene. The CDR3 totals 14 residues. Trimming took off 10 bases at V and 4 bases at J, with 20 bases between the two ends. The CDR3 here is CATELGSSGYEQYF. The CDR3 bases are TGTGCCACGGAACTGGGGTCGAGTGGGTACGAGCAGTACTTC.

The chain is built from TRBV20-1 and TRBJ1-2, with unresolved D. The CDR3 length is 16 residues. V shed 1 base and J shed 2 bases, with 17 bases lying between them. The germline CDR1 and CDR2 sequences are DFQATT and SNEGSKA (reference sequence). The CDR3 DNA reads as TGCAGTGCTAGAGCACGGACGGCCAACCTAAACTATGGCTACACCTTC. Its translation: CSARARTANLNYGYTF.

Of note for this clonotype: One end of the junction does not line up with germline, which may come from a read error. V and J are TRBV2 and TRBJ1-1, with no clear D. CDR3 length equals 13 residues. Looked up from germline, CDR1 is SNHLY and CDR2 is FYNNEI. The CDR3 bases are TGTGCCACCGTTGAAGAAAGGAACACTGAAGCTTTCTTC. Protein sequence: CATVEERNTEAFF.

This clonotype was seen a few times. The chain links TRBV24-1 to TRBJ2-5; 8 bases line up with TRBD1. This CDR3 spans 15 amino acids. Germline V gives CDR1 KGHDR, CDR2 SFDVKD. V gave up 7 bases and J gave up 1 base; unmatched junction bases: 7. CDR3 in amino acids: CATSSRQGTQETQYF. In DNA, the CDR3 is TGTGCCACCAGCTCAAGACAGGGGACCCAAGAGACCCAGTACTTC.

The J gene is TRBJ1-1, the V gene TRBV20-1; no firm D call. V was shortened by 3 bases and J by 0 bases, with 8 bases between the two germline ends. From germline, CDR1 is DFQATT and CDR2 SNEGSKA (reference sequence). The length of the CDR3 is 13 residues. CDR3 sequence reads: CSARRHLNTEAFF. Written as DNA, the CDR3 is TGCAGTGCTAGGCGACACCTGAACACTGAAGCTTTCTTT.

CDR3 loop: CAISEASPYGYTF. DNA of the CDR3: TGTGCCATCAGTGAGGCGTCTCCCTATGGCTACACCTTC. The chain recombines TRBV10-3 with TRBJ1-2; D not certain. V was cut by 2 bases and J by 4 bases, with 8 bases left in between. Looked up from germline, CDR1 is ENHRY and CDR2 is SYGVKD. CDR3 size: 13 residues.

The chain joins TRBV7-9 to TRBJ2-1; a weak D match, TRBD1 (6 bases). V lost 7 bases and J lost 4, with 11 bases in between. The CDR3 is 13 amino acids. Germline-derived CDR1 and CDR2 are SEHNR and FQNEAQ (reference sequence). CDR3 residues: CASIRGEYNEQFF. CDR3 nucleotides: TGTGCCAGCATCAGGGGCGAATACAATGAGCAGTTCTTC.

This clonotype was seen ten or more times. The rearrangement uses TRBV5-1 and TRBJ2-3, with TRBD2 identical over 12 bases. Losses at the gene ends were 4 bases for V and 6 bases for J; bases not matched to a gene: 6. The CDR3 sequence is 15 residues long. From germline, CDR1 is SGHRS and CDR2 YFSETQ. The CDR3 nucleotides read TGCGCCAGCAGCCCGACTAGCGGGAGAGGGGATACGCAGTATTTT. Translation gives CASSPTSGRGDTQYF.

This clonotype was detected ten times or more. The V gene is TRBV9, the J gene TRBJ2-1, with TRBD2 identical over 12 bases. CDR1 and CDR2 (germline): SGDLS, YYNGEE. Unmatched junction bases numbered 8, after V lost 4 bases and J lost 6 bases. The CDR3 extends over 16 amino acids. In nucleotides, the CDR3 is TGTGCCAGCAGCTTCCGGACTAGCGGGGAGCTCAATGAGCAGTTCTTC. As protein: CASSFRTSGELNEQFF.